Below, 29 T cell receptor beta chains from the same sample are listed, as sequenced in a study of shared clonotypes between healthy human individuals. Some clones are missing from TCRdb's copy, which holds only in-frame ones; the method was immunoSEQ multiplex PCR. The repertoire holds 750,000 to 1,000,000 clones, with 85% to 95% as singletons. Naive CD8 cells, CD45RO-negative and positively selected for CCR7, excluded terminally differentiated effector memory CD45RA+ cells. The sample was naive CD8+ T cells sorted from blood. These receptors were obtained from a man aged 30 to 45 in good health.

The chain has TRBV19 and TRBJ1-2; tentatively, D is TRBD1 (5 bases). The CDR3 consists of 13 residues. Germline loops: CDR1 LNHDA, CDR2 SQIVND (reference sequence). Trimming removed 6 bases at V and 8 bases at J, with 16 bases between. CDR3 region: CASSPSGLLGYTF. The CDR3 DNA reads TGTGCCAGTAGCCCGTCAGGGCTTCTGGGCTACACCTTC.

Worth noting for this clone: The junction departs from germline at one end; a sequencing error may be responsible. The CDR3 DNA reads TGTGCCAGCAGTTTCGGGCTAGCGGTTAGCACAAATACGCAGTATTTT. This gives the protein CASSFGLAVSTNTQYF. J is TRBJ2-3 and V is TRBV2; 7 positions agree with TRBD2. Germline CDR1 is SNHLY and CDR2 is FYNNEI. This CDR3 contains 16 residues.

The chain combines TRBV13 with TRBJ1-5; TRBD1 might be the D (5 bases). The CDR3 extends over 14 amino acids. Per the germline V gene, CDR1 is PRHDT and CDR2 is FYEKMQ (reference sequence). Trimming removed 4 bases at V and 4 bases at J, with 11 bases between. CDR3 protein: CASSWGPKNQPQHF. CDR3 DNA sequence: TGTGCCAGCAGCTGGGGACCAAAAAATCAGCCCCAGCATTTT.

For this clone: The sample has other DNA sequences that encode this CDR3 too. The chain is built from TRBV7-8 and TRBJ1-1; D unclear. V shed 5 bases and J shed 2 bases, with 6 bases lying between them. The CDR3 loop spans 12 amino acids. CDR1 is SGHVS and CDR2 is FQNEAQ in the germline V gene. The CDR3 spells CASSQYNTEAFF. Written as DNA, the CDR3 is TGTGCCAGCAGCCAGTATAACACTGAAGCTTTCTTT.

The V and J genes are TRBV4-3 and TRBJ2-3, with 9 nucleotides matching TRBD2. CDR1 and CDR2 (germline): LGHNA, YSLEER. J was trimmed by 2 bases and V by 0 bases; bases with no gene match: 9. The CDR3 contains 18 residues. The CDR3 region has the DNA TGCGCCAGCAGCCAAGATGTAGCGGGAGAAAGGGTCACAGATACGCAGTATTTT. Its translation is CASSQDVAGERVTDTQYF.

The rearrangement uses TRBV5-4 and TRBJ1-2; 7 bases are shared with TRBD1. The CDR3 loop spans 15 amino acids. The ends lost 1 base at V and 1 base at J; junction bases unmatched: 4. Germline V gene sequence: CDR1 SGHNT, CDR2 YYREEE (reference sequence). The CDR3 bases are TGTGCCAGCAGCTTGAGGACAGGAGATAACTATGGCTACACCTTC. Its translation is CASSLRTGDNYGYTF. The variable domain in full, with the rest retrieved from reference TRBV5-4 and TRBJ1-2, is ETGVTQSPTHLIKTRGQQVTLRCSSQSGHNTVSWYQQALGQGPQFIFQYYREEENGRGNFPPRFSGLQFPNYSSELNVNALELDDSALYLCASSLRTGDNYGYTFGSGTRLTVV.

V is TRBV29-1 and J is TRBJ1-2; D is possibly TRBD1 (5 bases). The germline V gene has CDR1 SQVTM and CDR2 ANQGSEA. This CDR3 is 15 amino acids long. Trimming pared 0 bases from V and 1 base from J, leaving 12 bases between. CDR3 amino acids: CSVEDLWDGNYGYTF. Written as DNA, the CDR3 is TGCAGCGTTGAAGATTTATGGGACGGTAACTATGGCTACACCTTC.

This chain uses TRBV30 with TRBJ2-1, with 12 bases aligning to TRBD2. Trimming took 0 bases from V and 8 from J; bases not matched to a gene: 5. Germline V gives CDR1 GTSNPN, CDR2 SVGIG (reference sequence). The CDR3 runs 15 residues. CDR3 nucleotides: TGTGCCTGGAGTGTCGGCCTAGCGGGAGGGTATGAGCAGTTCTTC. It specifies CAWSVGLAGGYEQFF. Complete variable domain (other parts from reference TRBV30 and TRBJ2-1): SQTIHQWPATLVQPVGSPLSLECTVEGTSNPNLYWYRQAAGRGLQLLFYSVGIGQISSEVPQNLSASRPQDRQFILSSKKLLLSDSGFYLCAWSVGLAGGYEQFFGPGTRLTVL.

This chain links TRBV10-1 with TRBJ1-1; the D is unclear. Germline-derived CDR1 and CDR2 are WNHNN and SYGVQD (reference sequence). The CDR3 spans 10 residues. V gave up 8 bases and J gave up 6 bases, with 7 bases separating them. As DNA, the CDR3 is TGCGCCAGCGAGGGCGCTGAAGCTTTCTTT. It yields the protein CASEGAEAFF.

CDR3 bases: TGTGCCAGCAGCTGGGTAAATTGGGACAGGGACCAAGAGACCCAGTACTTC. As protein: CASSWVNWDRDQETQYF. V gene TRBV7-8 combines with J gene TRBJ2-5, with TRBD1 matching 9 bases. Germline V gene lookup returns CDR1 SGHVS and CDR2 FQNEAQ. V dropped 4 bases and J dropped 0; count of bases not matched to a gene: 9. This CDR3 contains 17 residues.

This clone showed up just once. The rearrangement joins TRBV5-6 to TRBJ2-1, with D possibly being TRBD2 (5 bases). V lost 5 bases and J lost 3, with 15 bases in between. This CDR3 is built from 15 residues. Germline V gene sequence: CDR1 SGHDT, CDR2 YYEEEE. The CDR3 spells CASSIRAEVYNEQFF. The CDR3 DNA reads TGTGCCAGCAGTATCCGAGCGGAGGTCTACAATGAGCAGTTCTTC.

This chain connects TRBV7-7 to TRBJ2-7; TRBD1 is a possible D gene (5 bases). CDR1 is SSHAT and CDR2 is FNYEAQ in the germline V gene (reference sequence). V lost 0 bases and J 1 base, leaving 7 bases between the germline ends. The CDR3 consists of 14 residues. CDR3 sequence: CASSLAAGSYEQYF. Here the CDR3 DNA reads TGTGCCAGCAGCTTAGCGGCAGGGTCCTACGAGCAGTACTTC.

The V and J genes are TRBV5-4 and TRBJ1-2, with 8 nucleotides matching TRBD1. The CDR3 is made up of 15 amino acids. Germline assignment: CDR1 SGHNT and CDR2 YYREEE (reference sequence). Trimming took 1 base from V and 2 from J; bases not matched to a gene: 4. The CDR3 DNA reads as TGTGCCAGCAGCTTGCAGGACAGGGCGAACTATGGCTACACCTTC. Its protein product is CASSLQDRANYGYTF.

The CDR3 loop is CASSQDLVGEAEAFF. CDR3 in DNA: TGCGCCAGCAGCCAAGATCTAGTAGGGGAAGCTGAAGCTTTCTTT. V is TRBV4-3 and J is TRBJ1-1; D is perhaps TRBD1 (5 bases). The CDR3 loop spans 15 amino acids. CDR1 is LGHNA, CDR2 YSLEER, per germline. The V end was cut by 0 bases, the J end by 6 bases, with 14 bases between.

The rearrangement joins TRBV2 to TRBJ2-7, with 15 nucleotides matching TRBD2. The V gene end was trimmed by 7 bases and the J gene end by 7 bases; junction bases not matched to a gene: 14. The CDR3 runs 17 residues. Looked up from germline, CDR1 is SNHLY and CDR2 is FYNNEI. The CDR3 sequence is CASTPGLAGGRYGEQYF. The CDR3 region has the DNA TGTGCCAGCACCCCGGGACTAGCGGGAGGACGCTACGGAGAGCAGTACTTC.

This clone has more than one count but fewer than ten. V and J are TRBV19 and TRBJ2-7, with a weak D call TRBD2 (6 bases). CDR3 length: 14 amino acids. V was cut by 6 bases and J by 2 bases, with 14 bases left in between. Germline-derived CDR1 and CDR2 are LNHDA and SQIVND (reference sequence). CDR3: CASSGGPQPYEQYF. The CDR3 DNA is TGTGCCAGTAGCGGGGGACCGCAGCCCTACGAGCAGTACTTC.

The V and J genes are TRBV7-8 and TRBJ2-5; tentatively, D is TRBD2 (6 bases). The CDR3 consists of 16 residues. Germline loops: CDR1 SGHVS, CDR2 FQNEAQ. V was cut by 3 bases and J by 1 base, with 15 bases left in between. CDR3 loop: CASSLVIPGLQETQYF. The CDR3 DNA is TGTGCCAGCAGCTTGGTAATACCGGGACTCCAAGAGACCCAGTACTTC.

This sequence joins TRBV4-1 and TRBJ2-1; the D gene is possibly TRBD1 (6 bases). This CDR3 spans 16 amino acids. Per the germline V gene, CDR1 is MGHRA and CDR2 is YSYEKL. The ends were cut back, 3 bases at V and 0 bases at J, with 12 bases in the middle. The CDR3 DNA reads TGCGCCAGCAGCCAGAGACAGGCGAGCTCCTACAATGAGCAGTTCTTC. Translated, it gives CASSQRQASSYNEQFF.

The chain joins TRBV18 to TRBJ2-5; 7 bases line up with TRBD1. V lost 6 bases and J lost 2; bases outside the gene matches: 9. The CDR3 has 15 residues. The V gene's germline CDR1 is KGHSH and CDR2 LQKENI. The CDR3 spells CASSPEDRVQETQYF. The CDR3 region has the DNA TGTGCCAGCTCCCCCGAAGACAGGGTGCAAGAGACCCAGTACTTC.

The genes are TRBV25-1 and TRBJ1-2; D unclear. V was pared by 3 bases and J by 0 bases, with 8 bases between. The CDR3 extends over 14 amino acids. The germline V gene has CDR1 MGHDK and CDR2 SYGVNS. The CDR3 region is CASSDYSANYGYTF. The CDR3 DNA reads as TGTGCCAGCAGTGATTACAGCGCTAACTATGGCTACACCTTC.

This chain links TRBV7-9 with TRBJ1-2, with a tentative D call TRBD1 (6 bases). This CDR3 comprises 16 residues. The V end was cut by 1 base, the J end by 4 bases, with 16 bases between. CDR1 SEHNR and CDR2 FQNEAQ come from the germline V gene (reference sequence). The CDR3 is CASSLGAGADPYGYTF. CDR3 bases: TGTGCCAGCAGCTTAGGGGCGGGGGCAGACCCCTATGGCTACACCTTC.

This clone was seen more than once but under ten times. The J gene is TRBJ2-7, the V gene TRBV27; D is undetermined. This CDR3 has 13 residues. Trimming took 4 bases from V and 1 from J, leaving 8 bases between them. The germline gives CDR1 MNHEY, CDR2 SMNVEV (reference sequence). The CDR3: CASSSVNSYEQYF. In nucleotides, the CDR3 is TGTGCCAGCAGTTCCGTGAATTCCTACGAGCAGTACTTC.

The chain links TRBV7-9 to TRBJ2-7; 11 bases agree with TRBD2. The CDR3 spans 16 residues. Trimming at V came to 5 bases and at J to 7 bases, leaving 13 bases not matched to a gene. Germline CDR1 SEHNR, CDR2 FQNEAQ (reference sequence). The CDR3 reads CASSGYELAGGREQYF. The CDR3 coding sequence is TGTGCCAGCAGCGGTTACGAGCTAGCGGGAGGTCGGGAGCAGTACTTC.

The chain couples TRBV28 to TRBJ2-3; the D is unclear. Trimming removed 1 base at V and 3 bases at J, with 11 bases between. This CDR3 region has 15 residues. Per the germline V gene, CDR1 is MDHEN and CDR2 is SYDVKM. The CDR3 protein is CASSLFSKGTDTQYF. CDR3 nucleotides: TGTGCCAGCAGTTTATTTAGTAAAGGAACAGATACGCAGTATTTT.

With regard to this clone: This specimen includes other DNA sequences encoding the same CDR3. The gene calls are TRBV9 and TRBJ2-1, with TRBD2 matching over 10 bases. The CDR3 spans 15 residues. V gave up 0 bases and J gave up 3 bases; unmatched junction bases: 0. Germline assignment: CDR1 SGDLS and CDR2 YYNGEE. The CDR3 DNA sequence: TGTGCCAGCAGCGTAGTAGCGGGGGGCTACAATGAGCAGTTCTTC. Encoded protein: CASSVVAGGYNEQFF.

The rearrangement joins TRBV19 to TRBJ2-7; 12 nucleotides match TRBD2. The CDR3 sequence is 15 residues long. In germline, CDR1 is LNHDA, CDR2 SQIVND (reference sequence). The V segment lost 3 bases and the J segment 3 bases; nucleotides outside the gene matches: 3. Written as DNA, the CDR3 is TGTGCCAGTAGTATCCGGACTAGCGGGAACTACGAGCAGTACTTC. This gives the protein CASSIRTSGNYEQYF.

The genes are TRBV9 and TRBJ2-7, with 13 bases matching TRBD2. Germline-derived CDR1 and CDR2 are SGDLS and YYNGEE. V dropped 4 bases and J dropped 5; count of bases not matched to a gene: 12. This CDR3 comprises 17 residues. The CDR3 region has the DNA TGTGCCAGCAGCCAAACGACACCCGGGACTAGCGGGGACGAGCAGTACTTC. As protein: CASSQTTPGTSGDEQYF.

The CDR3 DNA is TGTGCCAGCAGTTATCGGGGCGGGAGTGCGAGCGGGGAGCTGTTTTTT. This codes for CASSYRGGSASGELFF. The chain is built from TRBV6-6 and TRBJ2-2, with 7 bases identical to TRBD2. This CDR3 region has 16 residues. Trimming at V came to 3 bases and at J to 7 bases, leaving 11 bases not matched to a gene. CDR1 and CDR2 (germline): MNHNY, SVGAGI (reference sequence).

On this clone itself: A single base separates this from a much larger clone, so it may be a read error. The V and J genes are TRBV7-7 and TRBJ2-7, with D perhaps TRBD1 or TRBD2 (5 bases each). This CDR3 spans 12 amino acids. Germline V gene sequence: CDR1 SSHAT, CDR2 FNYEAQ (reference sequence). The ends were cut back, 5 bases at V and 3 bases at J, with 8 bases in the middle. The CDR3: CASSGDGYEQYF. The CDR3 nucleotides are TGTGCCAGCAGCGGGGACGGCTACGAGCAGTACTTC. Based on the CDR3 plus reference TRBV7-7 and TRBJ2-7, the full variable domain is GAGVSQSPRYKVTKRGQDVTLRCDPISSHATLYWYQQALGQGPEFLTYFNYEAQPDKSGLPSDRFSAERPEGSISTLTIQRTEQRDSAMYRCASSGDGYEQYFGPGTRLTVT.